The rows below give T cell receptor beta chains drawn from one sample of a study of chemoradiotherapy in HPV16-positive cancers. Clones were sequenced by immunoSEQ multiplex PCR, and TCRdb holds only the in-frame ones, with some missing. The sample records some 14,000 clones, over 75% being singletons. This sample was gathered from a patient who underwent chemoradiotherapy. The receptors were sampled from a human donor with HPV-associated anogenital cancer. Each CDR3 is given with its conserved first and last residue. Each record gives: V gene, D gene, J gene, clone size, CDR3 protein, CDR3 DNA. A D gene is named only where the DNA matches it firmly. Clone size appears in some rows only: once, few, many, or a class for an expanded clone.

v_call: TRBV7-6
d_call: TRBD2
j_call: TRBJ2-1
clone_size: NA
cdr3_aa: CASSPLGGGAGEQFF
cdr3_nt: TGTGCCAGCTCACCGCTTGGCGGGGGGGCGGGTGAGCAGTTCTTC

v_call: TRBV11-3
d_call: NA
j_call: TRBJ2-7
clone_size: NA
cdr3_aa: CASGHQGPYEQYF
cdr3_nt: TGTGCCAGCGGGCATCAGGGCCCCTACGAGCAGTACTTC

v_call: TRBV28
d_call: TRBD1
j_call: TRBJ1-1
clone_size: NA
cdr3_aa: CASRPSTGSLSEAFF
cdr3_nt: TGTGCCAGCAGACCTTCGACAGGGAGTTTATCTGAAGCTTTCTTT

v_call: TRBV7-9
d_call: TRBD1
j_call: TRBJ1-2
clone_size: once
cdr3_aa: CASSSGTVNYGYTF
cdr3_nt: TGTGCCAGCAGCTCTGGGACAGTTAACTATGGCTACACCTTC

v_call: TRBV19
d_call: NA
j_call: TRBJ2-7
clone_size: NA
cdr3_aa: CASSLGGVLPYEQYF
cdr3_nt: TGTGCCAGTAGTCTAGGGGGGGTGCTCCCCTACGAGCAGTACTTC

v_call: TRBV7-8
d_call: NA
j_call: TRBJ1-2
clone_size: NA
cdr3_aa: CASSPSGGAPVYGYTF
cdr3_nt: TGTGCCAGCAGCCCCTCTGGTGGGGCCCCGGTCTATGGCTACACCTTC

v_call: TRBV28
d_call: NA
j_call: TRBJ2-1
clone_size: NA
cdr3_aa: CASSSPYNEQFF
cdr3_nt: TGTGCCAGCAGTTCACCTTACAATGAGCAGTTCTTC

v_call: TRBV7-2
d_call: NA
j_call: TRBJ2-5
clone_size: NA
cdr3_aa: CASSQDRANTQYF
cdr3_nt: TGTGCCAGCAGCCAGGACCGCGCGAATACCCAGTACTTC

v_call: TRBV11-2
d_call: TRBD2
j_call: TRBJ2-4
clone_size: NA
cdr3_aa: CASSFGGGAKNIQYF
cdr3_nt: TGTGCCAGCAGCTTCGGCGGGGGGGCCAAAAACATTCAGTACTTC

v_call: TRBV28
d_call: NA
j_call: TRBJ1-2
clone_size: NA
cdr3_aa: CASNYGGIVGYTF
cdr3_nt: TGTGCCAGCAACTATGGGGGAATCGTCGGCTACACCTTC

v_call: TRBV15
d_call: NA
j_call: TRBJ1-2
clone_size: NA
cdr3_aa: CATSRDRTPADYGYTF
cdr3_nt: TGTGCCACCAGCAGAGATCGAACGCCCGCCGACTATGGCTACACCTTC

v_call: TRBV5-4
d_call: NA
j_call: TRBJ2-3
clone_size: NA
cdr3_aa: CASSWDKGTDTQYF
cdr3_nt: TGTGCCAGCAGCTGGGACAAAGGCACAGATACGCAGTATTTT